This entry lists 25 T cell receptor beta chains sequenced from one sample in a study of CD8+ T cells in alopecia areata. Once RNA had been extracted, it was reverse transcribed into cDNA to act as the sequencing template. The method was immunoSEQ multiplex PCR; TCRdb's version includes in-frame clones alone and lacks a portion of them. The data hold under 250,000 clones, with 57% observed a single time. Here the sequenced sample was CD4+ T cells sorted from blood, taken at week 0. The origin of the receptors is a human donor with alopecia areata.

The chain couples TRBV5-6 to TRBJ1-1; TRBD1 matches at 12 bases. CDR1 is SGHDT, CDR2 YYEEEE, per germline. The ends lost 4 bases at V and 6 bases at J; junction bases unmatched: 10. CDR3 size: 16 residues. The CDR3 bases are TGTGCCAGCAGCGTGCCGGGACAGGGGGCAACGTCTGAAGCTTTCTTT. Translated, it gives CASSVPGQGATSEAFF. The full variable domain, rest sourced from reference TRBV5-6 and TRBJ1-1, is DAGVTQSPTHLIKTRGQQVTLRCSPKSGHDTVSWYQQALGQGPQFIFQYYEEEERQRGNFPDRFSGHQFPNYSSELNVNALLLGDSALYLCASSVPGQGATSEAFFGQGTRLTVV.

The rearrangement joins TRBV5-1 to TRBJ2-3, with D possibly called TRBD1 or TRBD2 (5 bases each). In germline, CDR1 is SGHRS, CDR2 YFSETQ. This CDR3 has 15 residues. V lost 4 bases and J 7 bases, leaving 19 bases between the germline ends. The CDR3 reads CASSREHPGLNTQYF. CDR3 coding DNA: TGCGCCAGCAGCCGGGAACATCCAGGGTTGAATACGCAGTATTTT.

This clone has just a few counts. The chain employs TRBV29-1 and TRBJ2-2; D is uncertain. The germline CDR1 and CDR2 sequences are SQVTM and ANQGSEA. V shed 5 bases and J shed 0 bases, with 10 bases lying between them. The CDR3 loop spans 14 amino acids. DNA of the CDR3: TGCAGCGTTATGGTACAGACGAACACCGGGGAGCTGTTTTTT. Amino acids: CSVMVQTNTGELFF.

A note on this clone: Other DNA sequences within the sample encode an identical CDR3. The CDR3 protein is CASSLFGGATYEQYF. The CDR3, as DNA: TGTGCCAGCAGTTTATTCGGGGGAGCCACCTACGAGCAGTACTTC. This chain uses TRBV27 with TRBJ2-7; possible D gene TRBD2, 6 bases. Germline V gene lookup returns CDR1 MNHEY and CDR2 SMNVEV (reference sequence). CDR3 size: 15 residues. V lost 1 base and J lost 2, with 12 bases in between.

CDR3 residues: CSVGTDGHEAFF. The CDR3 bases are TGCAGCGTTGGGACAGACGGGCATGAAGCTTTCTTT. V gene TRBV29-1 combines with J gene TRBJ1-1, with a weak D call TRBD1 (6 bases). Trimming pared 4 bases from V and 7 bases from J, leaving 13 bases between. Germline V gene sequence: CDR1 SQVTM, CDR2 ANQGSEA. The CDR3 spans 12 residues.

The gene calls are TRBV7-9 and TRBJ2-3; TRBD2 agrees at 7 bases. Trimming removed 0 bases from V and 3 bases from J; junction bases left unmatched: 9. Per the germline V gene, CDR1 is SEHNR and CDR2 is FQNEAQ (reference sequence). The CDR3 runs 17 residues. The CDR3 DNA reads as TGTGCCAGCAGCTTAGCCACCGCGGGAGCAAGAACAGATACGCAGTATTTT. Translated: CASSLATAGARTDTQYF.

This chain connects TRBV7-8 to TRBJ2-3, with D perhaps TRBD2 (6 bases). V was clipped by 1 base and J by 3 bases, with 23 bases between them. The CDR3 length is 19 residues. Germline assignment: CDR1 SGHVS and CDR2 FQNEAQ. For the CDR3, the DNA is TGTGCCAGCAGCTTAGGATCGAGGCGACGGGGAGGAATGACAGATACGCAGTATTTT. As protein: CASSLGSRRRGGMTDTQYF.

This chain joins TRBV30 and TRBJ2-1, with unresolved D. The CDR3 covers 14 residues. V dropped 3 bases and J dropped 0 bases, with 9 bases sitting between them. Germline V lookup: CDR1 GTSNPN, CDR2 SVGIG (reference sequence). CDR3 bases: TGTGCCTGGAGCAGCGAAATCTCCTACAATGAGCAGTTCTTC. It is translated as CAWSSEISYNEQFF.

The chain carries TRBV28 and TRBJ1-2, with 7 bases that match TRBD1. J lost 5 bases, V lost 4 bases, and 4 bases had no gene match. This CDR3 contains 13 residues. The germline V gene has CDR1 MDHEN and CDR2 SYDVKM. The CDR3 spells CASSSGQPYGYTF. The CDR3, as DNA: TGTGCCAGCAGTTCGGGACAGCCATATGGCTACACCTTC.

V and J are TRBV6-6 and TRBJ2-2; the D gene is possibly TRBD1 (6 bases). The CDR3 is 16 residues long. Trimming cost V 2 bases and J 7 bases, with 17 bases left between them. Germline V gene sequence: CDR1 MNHNY, CDR2 SVGAGI (reference sequence). The DNA of the CDR3 is TGTGCCAGCAGTTACGTGGGACACGTGTCTTACGGGGAGCTGTTTTTT. It codes for CASSYVGHVSYGELFF.

The V and J genes are TRBV5-1 and TRBJ1-5; TRBD1 matches 7 bases. Germline-derived CDR1 and CDR2 are SGHRS and YFSETQ. The V gene end was trimmed by 4 bases and the J gene end by 11 bases; junction bases not matched to a gene: 15. This CDR3 contains 15 residues. The CDR3 protein is CASSLTGAQEAAQHF. In nucleotides, the CDR3 is TGCGCCAGCAGCCTAACAGGGGCTCAAGAGGCGGCCCAGCATTTT.

The chain carries TRBV30 and TRBJ2-3; perhaps D is TRBD1 or TRBD2 (5 bases each). The germline CDR1 and CDR2 sequences are GTSNPN and SVGIG (reference sequence). This CDR3 has 19 residues. The ends were cut back, 0 bases at V and 1 base at J, with 23 bases in the middle. CDR3 loop: CAWSVQRFRGREGTDTQYF. For the CDR3, the DNA is TGTGCCTGGAGTGTACAAAGGTTTCGGGGCCGAGAGGGCACAGATACGCAGTATTTT.

This sequence joins TRBV29-1 and TRBJ2-5; D possibly corresponds to TRBD2 (5 bases). Trimming removed 3 bases from V and 5 bases from J, with 25 bases in between. CDR1 and CDR2 from the germline V gene are SQVTM and ANQGSEA. This CDR3 spans 17 amino acids. The CDR3 is CSVDRGSVEPLGETQYF. The CDR3 DNA reads as TGCAGCGTTGATCGTGGTAGCGTTGAACCCCTTGGGGAGACCCAGTACTTC.

The V and J genes are TRBV2 and TRBJ2-1; TRBD2 aligns across 8 bases. This CDR3 is built from 17 residues. Unmatched junction bases numbered 9, after V lost 5 bases and J lost 0 bases. Germline V lookup: CDR1 SNHLY, CDR2 FYNNEI. CDR3 amino acids: CASSPVGGGFSYNEQFF. CDR3 sequence (DNA): TGTGCCAGCAGTCCTGTCGGGGGGGGCTTCTCCTACAATGAGCAGTTCTTC.

In this sample, this clone turned up once. The same CDR3 can be traced to other DNA sequences in this sample. The chain links TRBV2 to TRBJ1-5; D is unclear. V was clipped by 4 bases and J by 1 base, with 8 bases between them. Germline V gene sequence: CDR1 SNHLY, CDR2 FYNNEI. This CDR3 spans 14 amino acids. CDR3 in amino acids: CASSGSSSNQPQHF. The CDR3 DNA sequence: TGTGCCAGCAGTGGTTCCAGCAGCAATCAGCCCCAGCATTTT.

This clone occurred a few times. The chain joins TRBV5-1 to TRBJ2-7; D gene uncertain. The V gene's germline CDR1 is SGHRS and CDR2 YFSETQ. The CDR3 sequence is 14 residues long. V was pared by 0 bases and J by 0 bases, with 7 bases between. Here the CDR3 DNA reads TGCGCCAGCAGCTTGGTCGTCAGCTCCTACGAGCAGTACTTC. This gives the protein CASSLVVSSYEQYF.

V usage is TRBV2 and J usage is TRBJ2-7; TRBD1 aligns across 8 bases. The germline gives CDR1 SNHLY, CDR2 FYNNEI. The junction had 6 bases not matched to a gene; V was cut back by 4 bases and J by 4 bases. The CDR3 totals 14 residues. The CDR3 reads CASSGAGGSYEQYF. Here the CDR3 DNA reads TGTGCCAGCAGTGGAGCAGGGGGCAGTTACGAGCAGTACTTC.

This clone was seen more than once but under ten times. The chain is built from TRBV5-6 and TRBJ1-1; D is unresolved. The CDR3 is 13 amino acids. Germline V gives CDR1 SGHDT, CDR2 YYEEEE. V was cut by 1 base and J by 1 base, with 5 bases left in between. CDR3 DNA: TGTGCCAGCAGCTTGACCGGGAACACTGAAGCTTTCTTT. It is translated as CASSLTGNTEAFF. Full variable domain (rest looked up from reference TRBV5-6 and TRBJ1-1): DAGVTQSPTHLIKTRGQQVTLRCSPKSGHDTVSWYQQALGQGPQFIFQYYEEEERQRGNFPDRFSGHQFPNYSSELNVNALLLGDSALYLCASSLTGNTEAFFGQGTRLTVV.

The genes are TRBV7-3 and TRBJ2-1, with 11 bases that match TRBD2. This CDR3 comprises 17 residues. Germline V gene data show CDR1 as SGHTA and CDR2 as FQGTGA. J was trimmed by 4 bases and V by 5 bases; bases with no gene match: 10. CDR3 loop: CASSPTLRLAGYNEQFF. CDR3 DNA sequence: TGTGCCAGCAGCCCAACACTAAGACTAGCGGGGTACAATGAGCAGTTCTTC.

Concerning this clone itself: The identical CDR3 is also encoded by other nucleotide sequences in the sample. This chain links TRBV5-1 with TRBJ2-7; D not resolved. The V end lost 0 bases, the J end lost 6 bases, and 4 bases lay between the germline ends. The CDR3 consists of 11 residues. The germline gives CDR1 SGHRS, CDR2 YFSETQ. CDR3 bases: TGCGCCAGCAGCTTGGACCGCGAGCAGTACTTC. As protein: CASSLDREQYF.

V usage is TRBV6-5 and J usage is TRBJ2-7; 8 bases are shared with TRBD2. The CDR3 runs 15 residues. Germline values: CDR1 MNHEY, CDR2 SVGAGI. The J segment lost 2 bases and the V segment lost 0 bases, leaving 3 bases of the junction unmatched. DNA for the CDR3: TGTGCCAGCAGTTACTCGTCGGGACTAGCCTACGAGCAGTACTTC. Its translation: CASSYSSGLAYEQYF.

The rearrangement joins TRBV25-1 to TRBJ2-2, with 9 nucleotides matching TRBD2. CDR3 size: 16 residues. The germline V gene has CDR1 MGHDK and CDR2 SYGVNS. The ends lost 4 bases at V and 2 bases at J; junction bases unmatched: 5. CDR3 nucleotide sequence: TGTGCCAGCAGTGGCCGACTAGCGGTTAACACCGGGGAGCTGTTTTTT. It yields the protein CASSGRLAVNTGELFF.

The sample holds a few counts of this clone. V is TRBV6-6 and J is TRBJ1-5; no firm D call. Trimming removed 7 bases from V and 0 bases from J, with 13 bases in between. The CDR3 is made up of 15 amino acids. Germline V lookup: CDR1 MNHNY, CDR2 SVGAGI (reference sequence). The CDR3 nucleotides read TGTGCCAGCACACCAAGCGAGTATAGCAATCAGCCCCAGCATTTT. Residues: CASTPSEYSNQPQHF.

Comment on this clone: This sample includes further DNA sequences coding for the same CDR3. The genes are TRBV7-8 and TRBJ2-5; D might be TRBD2 (5 bases). CDR1 and CDR2 (germline): SGHVS, FQNEAQ. Trimming took 4 bases from V and 8 from J, leaving 14 bases between them. The CDR3 runs to 13 residues. CDR3 bases: TGTGCCAGCAGCTCTTATGGACTGGGAACCCAGTACTTC. Translation: CASSSYGLGTQYF.

The chain recombines TRBV9 with TRBJ2-1, with no clear D. This CDR3 comprises 13 residues. V lost 0 bases and J lost 8, with 9 bases in between. Per the germline V gene, CDR1 is SGDLS and CDR2 is YYNGEE. The CDR3 loop is CASSVEFAHEQFF. CDR3 DNA: TGTGCCAGCAGCGTAGAGTTCGCCCATGAGCAGTTCTTC.